A single T cell receptor beta chain is shown here with its context. The antigen remains unidentified. The data derive from a study of cytomegalovirus exposure and HLA in healthy donors. Points from the study as a whole: Cytomegalovirus-associated TCR beta chains were listed, numbering under 200. The authors confirmed in vitro that a few CMV-associated chains were specific for CMV antigens.

This PCR relied on a set of 60 Vbeta primers and 13 Jbeta primers. TCRdb keeps only in-frame clones here, not all; method: immunoSEQ multiplex PCR. The sample consists of roughly 160,000 clones, roughly 85% of them appearing once. The CDR3 length is 17 residues. Per the germline V gene, CDR1 is LGHNA and CDR2 is YNFKEQ. The V gene end was trimmed by 3 bases and the J gene end by 4 bases; junction bases not matched to a gene: 5. V usage is TRBV4-2 and J usage is TRBJ2-1, with 14 bases identical to TRBD2. The source is a boy aged 2 to 10 in good health and CMV-seronegative. The specimen was PBMCs. The CDR3 loop reads CASSQTSGGDPYNEQFF. The CDR3 DNA reads as TGTGCCAGCAGCCAGACTAGCGGGGGGGATCCATACAATGAGCAGTTCTTC.